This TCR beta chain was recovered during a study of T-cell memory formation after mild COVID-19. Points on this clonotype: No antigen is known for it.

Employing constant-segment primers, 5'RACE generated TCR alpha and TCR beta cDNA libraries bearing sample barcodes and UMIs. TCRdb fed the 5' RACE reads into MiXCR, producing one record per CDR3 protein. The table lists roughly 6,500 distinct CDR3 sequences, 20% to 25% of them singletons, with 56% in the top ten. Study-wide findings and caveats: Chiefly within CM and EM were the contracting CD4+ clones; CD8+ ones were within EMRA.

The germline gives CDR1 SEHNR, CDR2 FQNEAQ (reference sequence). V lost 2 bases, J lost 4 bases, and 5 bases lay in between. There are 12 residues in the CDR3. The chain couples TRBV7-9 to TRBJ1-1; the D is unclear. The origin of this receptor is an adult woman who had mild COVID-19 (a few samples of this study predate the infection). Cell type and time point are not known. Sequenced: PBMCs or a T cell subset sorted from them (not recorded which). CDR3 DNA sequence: TGTGCCAGCAGCTTACTTGGCACTGAAGCTTTCTTT. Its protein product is CASSLLGTEAFF.